This T cell receptor (beta chain) was identified during a study of PD-1 blockade in classical Hodgkin lymphoma. Regarding the study as a whole: Nothing has yet pinned down what causes the repertoire differences, possibly disease activity or prior therapy. Relapsed/refractory patients reportedly had lower baseline diversity than newly diagnosed patients.

TCRdb keeps only in-frame clones here, not all; method: immunoSEQ multiplex PCR. Of 47,000 or so clones in the sample, approximately 91% were seen once. Notes on this clone: No antigen is known for it.

With V trimmed by 7 bases and J by 12 bases, 4 bases remained unmatched. Germline assignment: CDR1 SQVTM and CDR2 ANQGSEA. The CDR3 has 12 amino acids. Described time point: newly diagnosed, previously untreated cHL patient sample. Comparison samples consisted of PBMCs from newly diagnosed, untreated classical Hodgkin lymphoma. The sample was peripheral blood mononuclear cells (PBMCs). The sequence came from a human donor with classical Hodgkin lymphoma. The rearrangement joins TRBV29-1 to TRBJ2-1; 15 bases are a match to TRBD2. The CDR3, as DNA: TGCAGCGCGGGACTAGCGGGAGGTGGGCAGTTCTTC. Encoded protein: CSAGLAGGGQFF.